The 19 T cell receptor beta chains given below trace back to one sample, sequenced in a study of control samples from healthy donors and cancer patients. Sequencing used immunoSEQ multiplex PCR; TCRdb keeps in-frame clones, though not all of them. Of 350,000 to 450,000 clones listed, 75% to 95% are singletons. The sequenced sample was PBMCs. The receptors were gathered from a man in his forties with head and neck cancer.

This chain links TRBV7-9 with TRBJ1-2, with TRBD1 matching over 8 bases. Germline CDR1 is SEHNR and CDR2 is FQNEAQ (reference sequence). V trimming: 5 bases; J trimming: 8 bases; junction bases outside the gene matches: 10. The CDR3 consists of 14 residues. For the CDR3, the DNA is TGTGCCAGCAGCCTTACCTTGACAGGGGACGGCTACACCTTC. It yields the protein CASSLTLTGDGYTF. Variable domain in full (rest from reference TRBV7-9 and TRBJ1-2): DTGVSQNPRHKITKRGQNVTFRCDPISEHNRLYWYRQTLGQGPEFLTYFQNEAQLEKSRLLSDRFSAERPKGSFSTLEIQRTEQGDSAMYLCASSLTLTGDGYTFGSGTRLTVV.

V is TRBV4-3 and J is TRBJ2-7; D uncertain. CDR3 length equals 13 residues. Germline CDR1 and CDR2: LGHNA and YSLEER. V was clipped by 0 bases and J by 3 bases, with 6 bases between them. For the CDR3, the DNA is TGCGCCAGCAGCCAAGATAGACACTACGAGCAGTACTTC. Protein: CASSQDRHYEQYF.

The chain has TRBV4-1 and TRBJ1-5; D call uncertain. The ends were cut back, 0 bases at V and 2 bases at J, with 14 bases in the middle. CDR3 length: 17 amino acids. In germline, CDR1 is MGHRA, CDR2 YSYEKL. This CDR3 is CASSQDPPAQGNQPQHF. Written as DNA, the CDR3 is TGCGCCAGCAGCCAAGATCCTCCGGCGCAGGGCAATCAGCCCCAGCATTTT.

J is TRBJ1-6 and V is TRBV3-1 (or the pseudogene TRBV3-2); the D is unclear. Germline V gene data show CDR1 as LGHDT and CDR2 as YNNKEL (reference sequence). The V end lost 2 bases, the J end lost 7 bases, and 9 bases lay between the germline ends. The CDR3 has 14 amino acids. The CDR3 DNA reads as TGTGCCAGCAGCCAATTGGTTAACAATTCACCCCTCCACTTT. Translation: CASSQLVNNSPLHF.

This chain joins TRBV7-8 and TRBJ2-3, with D possibly being TRBD2 (5 bases). CDR1 is SGHVS, CDR2 FQNEAQ, per germline. This CDR3 spans 14 amino acids. Deletions cut 3 bases from V and 2 bases from J, with 9 bases between. In DNA form, the CDR3 reads TGTGCCAGCAGCTTCGAGGGTTTCACAGATACGCAGTATTTT. Protein product: CASSFEGFTDTQYF.

V gene TRBV7-2 combines with J gene TRBJ2-5; 12 nucleotides agree with TRBD2. Germline values: CDR1 SGHTA, CDR2 FQGNSA. Losses at the gene ends were 4 bases for V and 5 bases for J; bases not matched to a gene: 8. The CDR3 is made up of 16 amino acids. CDR3 sequence: CASSSKPSGGAETQYF. The CDR3 DNA sequence: TGTGCCAGCAGCTCCAAGCCTAGCGGGGGGGCGGAGACCCAGTACTTC.

This chain connects TRBV5-8 to TRBJ1-4; D is ambiguous. The CDR3 loop spans 15 amino acids. Germline V CDR1 and CDR2: SGHTS, YDEGEE. Between the trimmed V and J ends, which lost 0 bases and 4 bases, there was a span of 10 bases. CDR3 nucleotides: TGTGCCAGCAGCTTGGAGGGAGCCTATAATGAAAAACTGTTTTTT. Its protein product is CASSLEGAYNEKLFF.

This clone showed up just a few times. The gene calls are TRBV5-1 and TRBJ2-1, with D tentatively TRBD1 (5 bases). Germline V gene lookup returns CDR1 SGHRS and CDR2 YFSETQ. V was trimmed by 0 bases and J by 4 bases, leaving 14 bases between them. There are 16 residues in the CDR3. CDR3 sequence: CASSLVTAPVYNEQFF. The CDR3 DNA reads as TGCGCCAGCAGCTTGGTGACAGCGCCGGTTTACAATGAGCAGTTCTTC.

This clone was observed a single time. The V and J genes are TRBV11-2 and TRBJ1-1, with 7 bases fitting TRBD1. Germline CDR1 SGHAT, CDR2 FQNNGV. V lost 4 bases to trimming and J lost 4 bases; unmatched junction nucleotides: 9. The CDR3 runs 15 residues. CDR3 DNA sequence: TGTGCCAGCAGCTATACCGACAGGGCGAGCACTGAAGCTTTCTTT. Its translation is CASSYTDRASTEAFF.

The chain couples TRBV11-2 to TRBJ1-2, with 7 bases fitting TRBD1. The CDR3 sequence is 14 residues long. Germline loops: CDR1 SGHAT, CDR2 FQNNGV. Trimming cost V 5 bases and J 8 bases; bases outside gene matches: 11. CDR3 in DNA: TGTGCCAGCAGCCTTGACAGGGCTTACGGGGGCTACACCTTC. It codes for CASSLDRAYGGYTF.

The V gene is TRBV11-2, the J gene TRBJ2-1; 7 bases line up with TRBD1. V lost 5 bases to trimming and J lost 4 bases; unmatched junction nucleotides: 8. The CDR3 has 15 residues. Germline V lookup: CDR1 SGHAT, CDR2 FQNNGV. Here the CDR3 reads CASSLTGTDYNEQFF. The CDR3 DNA sequence: TGTGCCAGCAGCCTAACCGGGACAGATTACAATGAGCAGTTCTTC.

The J gene is TRBJ2-7, the V gene TRBV3-1 (or the pseudogene TRBV3-2); 7 nucleotides align to TRBD1. J lost 4 bases, V lost 1 base, and 13 bases had no gene match. Looked up from germline, CDR1 is LGHDT and CDR2 is YNNKEL (reference sequence). The CDR3 runs to 17 residues. CDR3 nucleotides: TGTGCCAGCAGCCAAGCGCCAGGGGGACCGACCCGATACGAGCAGTACTTC. This codes for CASSQAPGGPTRYEQYF.

This clone qualifies as medium-sized (0.01 to 0.1%). The chain couples TRBV7-3 to TRBJ2-7, with 10 bases matching TRBD1. The CDR3 is made up of 15 amino acids. After removal of 2 bases from V and 5 bases from J, the junction contained 6 bases not matched to a gene. Germline values: CDR1 SGHTA, CDR2 FQGTGA. The CDR3 region is CASSLDRGRRHEQYF. CDR3 sequence (DNA): TGTGCCAGCAGCTTAGACAGGGGGCGCCGCCACGAGCAGTACTTC.

V and J are TRBV30 and TRBJ2-7, with D maybe TRBD1 (5 bases). The V end was cut by 3 bases, the J end by 2 bases, with 17 bases between. Germline values: CDR1 GTSNPN, CDR2 SVGIG (reference sequence). The CDR3 runs 15 residues. CDR3 in amino acids: CAWRTAGKGAYEQYF. The CDR3 DNA reads as TGTGCCTGGAGAACAGCAGGCAAAGGGGCCTACGAGCAGTACTTC.

The J gene is TRBJ2-3, the V gene TRBV11-2, with D possibly being TRBD2 (5 bases). Trimming pared 5 bases from V and 0 bases from J, leaving 12 bases between. This CDR3 comprises 15 residues. Germline CDR1 SGHAT, CDR2 FQNNGV. The CDR3 DNA sequence: TGTGCCAGCAGCCCGGGGAGCGGTAGCACAGATACGCAGTATTTT. Translation: CASSPGSGSTDTQYF.

V is TRBV27 and J is TRBJ2-7; 8 nucleotides match TRBD1. The CDR3 consists of 12 residues. V was clipped by 8 bases and J by 6 bases; unmatched bases: 6. Germline V gene sequence: CDR1 MNHEY, CDR2 SMNVEV (reference sequence). This CDR3 is CASQTGAGEQYF. For the CDR3, the DNA is TGTGCCAGCCAGACAGGGGCTGGCGAGCAGTACTTC.

The chain is built from TRBV25-1 and TRBJ1-4; D gene ambiguous. Trimming removed 3 bases from V and 6 bases from J, with 11 bases in between. This CDR3 has 14 residues. Germline V lookup: CDR1 MGHDK, CDR2 SYGVNS. CDR3 DNA: TGTGCCAGCAGTGATGTCGAGGGATATGAAAAACTGTTTTTT. Amino acids: CASSDVEGYEKLFF.

CDR3 loop: CASSKLRGGLYNEQFF. In DNA, the CDR3 is TGTGCCAGCAGCAAACTCAGGGGGGGCCTATACAATGAGCAGTTCTTC. The J gene is TRBJ2-1, the V gene TRBV9; D may be TRBD1 or TRBD2 (7 bases each). Trimming stripped 4 bases from V and 4 bases from J, with 18 bases between. The CDR3 contains 16 residues. Germline lookup yields CDR1 SGDLS and CDR2 YYNGEE. The full variable domain, completed using reference TRBV9 and TRBJ2-1, is DSGVTQTPKHLITATGQRVTLRCSPRSGDLSVYWYQQSLDQGLQFLIQYYNGEERAKGNILERFSAQQFPDLHSELNLSSLELGDSALYFCASSKLRGGLYNEQFFGPGTRLTVL.

The chain is built from TRBV24-1 and TRBJ2-2; 8 bases match TRBD2. After removal of 5 bases from V and 3 bases from J, the junction contained 7 bases not matched to a gene. The length of the CDR3 is 16 residues. Germline CDR1 and CDR2: KGHDR and SFDVKD. For the CDR3, the DNA is TGTGCCACCAGTGCTGGGAGCGGGAGAGACACCGGGGAGCTGTTTTTT. Translated: CATSAGSGRDTGELFF.